These 28 T cell receptor beta chains share one sample of origin, sequenced in a study of beta chain features in type 1 diabetes. Expressed TCRB transcripts got sequenced, as all isolated RNA was reverse transcribed. TCRdb's copy holds only in-frame clones and misses some; the assay was immunoSEQ multiplex PCR. This table holds some 220,000 clones, 9.5% to 13% found once. The sequencing sample was made of central memory CD4+ T cells from blood. Receptors originate from a young man in good health.

The rearrangement joins TRBV7-2 to TRBJ2-1, with 8 bases aligning to TRBD2. The CDR3 length is 16 residues. Germline assignment: CDR1 SGHTA and CDR2 FQGNSA. V shed 3 bases, J shed 10 bases, and the junction held 14 bases outside the gene matches. In DNA form, the CDR3 reads TGTGCCAGCAGCTTCTCGGGGAAAAGCGGGAGTCCCGAGCAGTTCTTC. Translating it yields CASSFSGKSGSPEQFF.

This clone was counted between two and nine times. The chain couples TRBV28 to TRBJ2-5; D may be TRBD1 (6 bases). The germline V and J ends were trimmed by 2 bases and 2 bases, with 15 bases remaining between them. Germline values: CDR1 MDHEN, CDR2 SYDVKM. The CDR3 covers 16 residues. The CDR3 nucleotides are TGTGCCAGCAGTTTAATGAGCGGCAGGGGTCAAGAGACCCAGTACTTC. Its protein is CASSLMSGRGQETQYF.

The chain uses TRBV4-3 and TRBJ2-7; unclear D gene. In germline, CDR1 is LGHNA, CDR2 YSLEER. The CDR3 totals 13 residues. V lost 0 bases to trimming and J lost 5 bases, with 8 bases between them. The CDR3 here is CASSQEPNNEQYF. The CDR3 DNA is TGCGCCAGCAGCCAAGAACCCAATAACGAGCAGTACTTC.

Of note for this clone: Other DNA sequences in this specimen translate into the identical CDR3. The chain is built from TRBV7-2 and TRBJ2-5, with 13 bases lining up with TRBD2. With V trimmed by 4 bases and J by 5 bases, 7 bases remained unmatched. The germline CDR1 and CDR2 sequences are SGHTA and FQGNSA. CDR3 length: 16 amino acids. The CDR3 here is CASSSRTSGSGETQYF. The CDR3 DNA sequence: TGTGCCAGCAGCTCCAGGACTAGCGGGAGTGGGGAGACCCAGTACTTC.

There are many counts of this clone. This sequence joins TRBV29-1 and TRBJ2-3; D gene unclear. The CDR3 spans 12 residues. Germline V CDR1 and CDR2: SQVTM, ANQGSEA. Trimming pared 4 bases from V and 6 bases from J, leaving 11 bases between. CDR3 nucleotide sequence: TGCAGCGTTGTACCCCAACAGGATACGCAGTATTTT. It codes for CSVVPQQDTQYF.

In its sample, this clone was seen many times. A read error may produce the germline difference seen at one junction end. The chain uses TRBV7-9 and TRBJ1-1; no reliable D call. CDR1 and CDR2 (germline): SEHNR, FQNEAQ (reference sequence). The CDR3 runs to 11 residues. CDR3 DNA: TGTGCCAGCAGCGCCCTTCTGCCCCTGCTCTTT. It encodes CASSALLPLLF.

At least ten counts were recorded for this clone. CDR3 bases: TGCGCCAGCTCCAGGGGAGGTAGCACAGATACGCAGTATTTT. It translates to CASSRGGSTDTQYF. The V call is TRBV4-1, the J call TRBJ2-3; D could derive from TRBD1 or TRBD2 (6 bases each). Germline loops: CDR1 MGHRA, CDR2 YSYEKL. The CDR3 contains 14 residues. Trimming removed 8 bases at V and 0 bases at J, with 12 bases between.

This clone showed up many times. V gene TRBV29-1 combines with J gene TRBJ2-1; 8 positions match TRBD2. This CDR3 spans 15 amino acids. Germline CDR1 is SQVTM and CDR2 is ANQGSEA. The V and J ends lost 6 bases and 4 bases, in that order; junction bases with no gene match: 11. The CDR3 DNA sequence: TGCAGCGTCCGATCGCTAGCGGGCAAATACAATGAGCAGTTCTTC. It codes for CSVRSLAGKYNEQFF.

The table lists this clone with a few counts. V and J are TRBV5-1 and TRBJ1-2, with D unclear. Germline V lookup: CDR1 SGHRS, CDR2 YFSETQ. V was shortened by 0 bases and J by 2 bases, with 5 bases between the two germline ends. The CDR3 sequence is 13 residues long. The CDR3 nucleotides read TGCGCCAGCAGCTTGGGACGGAACTATGGCTACACCTTC. It codes for CASSLGRNYGYTF.

There are a few counts of this clone. The chain joins TRBV29-1 to TRBJ2-3; maybe TRBD2 (6 bases). Germline CDR1 is SQVTM and CDR2 is ANQGSEA. The CDR3 has 14 amino acids. V was clipped by 6 bases and J by 1 base, with 14 bases between them. CDR3 nucleotide sequence: TGCAGCGTCCTTACGGGGGACGGCACAGATACGCAGTATTTT. Encoded protein: CSVLTGDGTDTQYF.

This clone was counted many times. V is TRBV2 and J is TRBJ2-3, with D hard to call. Germline CDR1 is SNHLY and CDR2 is FYNNEI. This CDR3 comprises 15 residues. V was pared by 10 bases and J by 0 bases, with 17 bases between. CDR3 nucleotide sequence: TGTGCCATCGGCGCCGCACAGAGTAGCACAGATACGCAGTATTTT. It encodes CAIGAAQSSTDTQYF. The full variable domain, rest sourced from reference TRBV2 and TRBJ2-3, is EPEVTQTPSHQVTQMGQEVILRCVPISNHLYFYWYRQILGQKVEFLVSFYNNEISEKSEIFDDQFSVERPDGSNFTLKIRSTKLEDSAMYFCAIGAAQSSTDTQYFGPGTRLTVL.

This clone was counted a few times. The V call is TRBV18, the J call TRBJ2-5, with 8 positions matching TRBD1. Germline values: CDR1 KGHSH, CDR2 LQKENI. The CDR3 covers 15 residues. Trimming took 2 bases from V and 5 from J; bases not matched to a gene: 7. CDR3 coding DNA: TGTGCCAGCTCACCAAGTTCAGGGGGCCGGGAGACCCAGTACTTC. Its protein is CASSPSSGGRETQYF.

V is TRBV18 and J is TRBJ2-7; 7 nucleotides align to TRBD1. V dropped 3 bases and J dropped 1; count of bases not matched to a gene: 6. The germline V gene encodes CDR1 KGHSH and CDR2 LQKENI. CDR3 size: 15 residues. This chain's CDR3 is CASSPFGTVSYEQYF. In nucleotides, the CDR3 is TGTGCCAGCTCACCCTTCGGGACAGTTTCCTACGAGCAGTACTTC. The whole variable domain, remainder taken from reference TRBV18 and TRBJ2-7, is NAGVMQNPRHLVRRRGQEARLRCSPMKGHSHVYWYRQLPEEGLKFMVYLQKENIIDESGMPKERFSAEFPKEGPSILRIQQVVRGDSAAYFCASSPFGTVSYEQYFGPGTRLTVT.

Turning to this clone: This CDR3 is also generated by other DNA sequences in the sample. DNA of the CDR3: TGTGCCAGCAGCTTAAGCGGGAACACTGAAGCTTTCTTT. The encoded protein is CASSLSGNTEAFF. The chain has TRBV7-7 and TRBJ1-1; D ambiguous. V was clipped by 2 bases and J by 1 base, with 5 bases between them. The V gene's germline CDR1 is SSHAT and CDR2 FNYEAQ (reference sequence). The CDR3 spans 13 residues.

The rearrangement links TRBV7-2 to TRBJ2-1, with D tentatively TRBD1 or TRBD2 (5 bases each). The CDR3 length is 14 residues. The ends were cut back, 7 bases at V and 1 base at J, with 11 bases in the middle. The germline CDR1 and CDR2 sequences are SGHTA and FQGNSA. The CDR3 protein is CASTRDGSYNEQFF. The CDR3 nucleotides are TGTGCCAGCACCAGGGACGGATCCTACAATGAGCAGTTCTTC.

This clone was seen more than once but under ten times. This chain uses TRBV7-2 with TRBJ2-1, with 11 bases matching TRBD2. Trimming removed 4 bases from V and 5 bases from J; junction bases left unmatched: 7. CDR1 SGHTA and CDR2 FQGNSA come from the germline V gene. CDR3 length equals 16 residues. CDR3 bases: TGTGCCAGCAGCTACTCGGTGGGACTAGCGGACAATGAGCAGTTCTTC. Translation: CASSYSVGLADNEQFF.

This clone appeared a few times. V and J are TRBV15 and TRBJ2-1, with 10 bases matching TRBD2. With 3 bases clipped from V and 4 bases from J, the junction kept 6 bases outside the gene matches. The V gene's germline CDR1 is LNHNV and CDR2 YYDKDF (reference sequence). This CDR3 spans 16 amino acids. CDR3 coding DNA: TGTGCCACCAGCAGCAGGACTAGCGGAATATACAATGAGCAGTTCTTC. This gives the protein CATSSRTSGIYNEQFF.

CDR3 DNA: TGTGCCAGCAGCGAAAGGGCTTCACCTAGCACAGATACGCAGTATTTT. Protein product: CASSERASPSTDTQYF. The rearrangement links TRBV6-6 to TRBJ2-3; D is ambiguous. Trimming left V 6 bases short and J 0 bases short, with 16 bases between. CDR1 is MNHNY and CDR2 is SVGAGI in the germline V gene (reference sequence). The CDR3 is 16 amino acids.

The CDR3 DNA reads TGCAGCGTTCCGGGACAGGCTAACTACGAGCAGTACTTC. As protein: CSVPGQANYEQYF. V gene TRBV29-1 combines with J gene TRBJ2-5; 8 nucleotides align to TRBD1. Judging by the DNA end, TRBJ2-7 fits better; the J call may be wrong. From germline, CDR1 is SQVTM and CDR2 ANQGSEA. This CDR3 spans 13 amino acids.

The chain uses TRBV20-1 and TRBJ2-7; D remains unclear. Trimming pared 3 bases from V and 6 bases from J, leaving 6 bases between. Germline lookup yields CDR1 DFQATT and CDR2 SNEGSKA (reference sequence). The CDR3 is made up of 10 amino acids. CDR3 residues: CSASHSEQYF. Written as DNA, the CDR3 is TGCAGTGCTAGCCATAGCGAGCAGTACTTC.

With regard to this clone: The sample holds other DNA sequences that translate to the same CDR3. The chain has TRBV30 and TRBJ2-5; D is tentatively TRBD1 or TRBD2 (6 bases each). The length of the CDR3 is 13 residues. CDR1 and CDR2 from the germline V gene are GTSNPN and SVGIG (reference sequence). The V end was cut by 0 bases, the J end by 5 bases, with 10 bases between. The chain's CDR3 is CAWSVQGGETQYF. In DNA form, the CDR3 reads TGTGCCTGGAGTGTACAAGGGGGGGAGACCCAGTACTTC.

V usage is TRBV4-1 and J usage is TRBJ1-1; D remains unclear. Germline V gives CDR1 MGHRA, CDR2 YSYEKL. The CDR3 contains 14 residues. V dropped 0 bases and J dropped 0 bases, with 5 bases sitting between them. CDR3 in amino acids: CASSQEGLNTEAFF. As DNA, the CDR3 is TGCGCCAGCAGCCAAGAGGGGTTGAACACTGAAGCTTTCTTT.

The V and J genes are TRBV25-1 and TRBJ2-5; 8 positions match TRBD1. The end of the DNA fits TRBJ2-7 better, so the J call may be wrong. Germline-derived CDR1 and CDR2 are MGHDK and SYGVNS. CDR3 length: 15 amino acids. CDR3 in DNA: TGTGCCAGCAGTGAATTAAAAACAGGGGGTGACGAGCAGTACTTC. Amino acids: CASSELKTGGDEQYF.

This clone has just a few counts. This chain links TRBV18 with TRBJ2-5; TRBD2 matches at 9 bases. Germline lookup yields CDR1 KGHSH and CDR2 LQKENI. The CDR3 consists of 15 residues. Trimming cost V 5 bases and J 2 bases; bases outside gene matches: 6. The CDR3, as DNA: TGTGCCAGCTCATGGACCCTAGCGGGACAAGAGACCCAGTACTTC. This translates into CASSWTLAGQETQYF.

This clone showed up just a few times. This sequence joins TRBV7-3 and TRBJ2-4; 9 bases are a match to TRBD1. The germline gives CDR1 SGHTA, CDR2 FQGTGA. V shed 2 bases and J 6 bases; nucleotides not matched to a gene: 5. The CDR3 consists of 15 residues. CDR3 nucleotide sequence: TGTGCCAGCAGCTTAGGGGACAGGGAGAGAAACATTCAGTACTTC. This translates into CASSLGDRERNIQYF.

This clone was counted between two and nine times. The chain couples TRBV9 to TRBJ1-2; D gene unclear. This CDR3 region has 14 residues. V was shortened by 0 bases and J by 4 bases, with 10 bases between the two germline ends. Germline values: CDR1 SGDLS, CDR2 YYNGEE. The CDR3 nucleotides are TGTGCCAGCAGCGTAGTGGCAGCCTCCTATGGCTACACCTTC. This gives the protein CASSVVAASYGYTF. The full variable domain, rest sourced from reference TRBV9 and TRBJ1-2, is DSGVTQTPKHLITATGQRVTLRCSPRSGDLSVYWYQQSLDQGLQFLIQYYNGEERAKGNILERFSAQQFPDLHSELNLSSLELGDSALYFCASSVVAASYGYTFGSGTRLTVV.

This clone showed up just a few times. This chain joins TRBV7-2 and TRBJ2-3; TRBD2 matches at 15 bases. Germline V gene sequence: CDR1 SGHTA, CDR2 FQGNSA. This CDR3 is built from 18 residues. The ends lost 1 base at V and 6 bases at J; junction bases unmatched: 8. The CDR3 DNA follows: TGTGCCAGCAGCTTAGGGGGGACTAGCGGGAGGAGGAGGGATACGCAGTATTTT. Translation: CASSLGGTSGRRRDTQYF.

In its sample, this clone was seen a few times. V usage is TRBV10-3 and J usage is TRBJ2-7; no firm D call. This CDR3 comprises 11 residues. Germline-derived CDR1 and CDR2 are ENHRY and SYGVKD. Deletions cut 3 bases from V and 4 bases from J, with 4 bases between. CDR3 loop: CAISEDYEQYF. CDR3 DNA: TGTGCCATCAGTGAAGATTACGAGCAGTACTTC.